The entry that follows covers one TCR beta chain sequence. The sample originates from a study of PD-L1 blockade in urothelial cancer. Whole-study context: In terms of prior chemotherapy, patients had received 0 to 3 regimens.

Clones were read by immunoSEQ multiplex PCR, and TCRdb kept only the in-frame ones, dropping some. Here the sample spans 45,000 or so clones, around 80% being singletons. It was locally advanced or metastatic urothelial carcinoma that patients had. Per patient, between 1 and 8 samples were collected at pretreatment and on-treatment time points. From germline, CDR1 is LNHDA and CDR2 SQIVND (reference sequence). V was trimmed by 5 bases and J by 7 bases, leaving 15 bases between them. This CDR3 contains 15 residues. The starting material was PBMCs, obtained around atezolizumab (anti-PD-L1) treatment. The chain has TRBV19 and TRBJ1-6, with a weak D call TRBD1 (6 bases). This receptor was identified in a man between 65 and 85 years old with urothelial cancer. DNA for the CDR3: TGTGCCAGTAGTCTTGGAGGACAGACAAATTCACCCCTCCACTTT. This gives the protein CASSLGGQTNSPLHF.